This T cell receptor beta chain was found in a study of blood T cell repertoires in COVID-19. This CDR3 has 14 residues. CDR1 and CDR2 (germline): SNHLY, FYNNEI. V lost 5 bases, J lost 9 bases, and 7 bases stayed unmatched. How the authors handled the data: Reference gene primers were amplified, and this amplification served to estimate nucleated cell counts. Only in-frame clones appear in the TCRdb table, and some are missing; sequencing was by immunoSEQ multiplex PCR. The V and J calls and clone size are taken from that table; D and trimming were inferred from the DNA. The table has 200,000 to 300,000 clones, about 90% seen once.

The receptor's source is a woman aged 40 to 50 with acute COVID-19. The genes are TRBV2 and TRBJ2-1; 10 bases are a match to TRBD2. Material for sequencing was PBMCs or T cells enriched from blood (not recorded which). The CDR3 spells CASSIGTSESEQFF. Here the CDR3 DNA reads TGTGCCAGCAGTATAGGGACTAGCGAGAGTGAGCAGTTCTTC.